The TCR beta chain under discussion was sequenced for a study of B cell selection in AIRE deficiency. Concerning this clone itself: Its specificity is unknown.

This CDR3 is built from 14 residues. Per the germline V gene, CDR1 is SNHLY and CDR2 is FYNNEI. V shed 3 bases and J shed 3 bases, with 9 bases lying between them. Regulatory T cells were sorted as CD4+CD25hiCD127low/negative. Libraries were prepared by immunoSEQ multiplex PCR; TCRdb keeps only in-frame clonotypes and omits some of them. This sample has 23,000 or so clones, with 85% to 95% found just once. Study conclusions and caveats: With only TCRbeta sequenced, less than 45% of shared healthy Treg sequences overlapped Tconv. Healthy donors alone shared 31.6% of 3,500 to 4,500 Treg sequences; patients alone less than 10%. About 30.6% of healthy-shared Treg sequences were found among patient Tconv cells.

The sample was CD4+CD25+ Tregs sorted from PBMCs. The sequence was obtained from a human donor in good health. The chain employs TRBV2 and TRBJ1-5; D is perhaps TRBD1 (6 bases). CDR3 amino acids: CASSDRGPNQPQHF. CDR3 coding DNA: TGTGCCAGCAGTGACAGGGGACCCAATCAGCCCCAGCATTTT.